The rows below give T cell receptor beta chains drawn from one sample of a study of early T cells in non-severe SARS-CoV-2 infection. From the 5' RACE reads, TCRdb called clonotypes with MiXCR, one entry per CDR3 protein. This sample yields roughly 99,000 distinct CDR3 sequences, of which 11% are seen a single time; about 8% belongs to the top ten. Sequenced input: whole blood. These receptors came from an adult who was a healthcare worker with PCR-confirmed SARS-CoV-2 infection or an uninfected control (not recorded which). Each CDR3 is given with its conserved first and last residue. The D gene is left open where the match is weak. Part of the rows lack a size; the others show once, few, many or a class for expanded clones.

V	J	size	D	DNA	CDR3
TRBV24-1	TRBJ2-1	many	NA	TGTGCCACCAGTGTTCTGGGCAATGAGCAGTTCTTC	CATSVLGNEQFF
TRBV7-9	TRBJ2-1	many	NA	TGTGCCAGCAGCTATTCCGGGGCGGGTAGATCAAATGAGCAGTTCTTC	CASSYSGAGRSNEQFF
TRBV12-3/TRBV12-4	TRBJ2-7	many	TRBD1	TGTGCCAGCAGTTGGCAGGGGGCCTACGAGCAGTACTTC	CASSWQGAYEQYF
TRBV9	TRBJ2-1	few	TRBD2	TGTGCCAGCAGCGTAGCGGGAGGCAATGAGCAGTTCTTC	CASSVAGGNEQFF
TRBV3-1	TRBJ2-3	few	NA	TGTGCCAGCAGCCAAGAGGGCCCAGACGCAGATACGCAGTATTTT	CASSQEGPDADTQYF
TRBV28	TRBJ2-7	many	NA	TGTGCCAGCAACAGTCTCGGCGAGCAGTACTTC	CASNSLGEQYF
TRBV2	TRBJ1-4	many	NA	TGTGCCAGCAGGGGGTCGGGGGCCGAAAAACTGTTTTTT	CASRGSGAEKLFF
TRBV28	TRBJ2-7	many	NA	TGTGCCAGCAGCAGTTCTTTGTATGAGCAGTACTTC	CASSSSLYEQYF
TRBV18	TRBJ2-7	many	NA	TGTGCCAGCTCACCGGGGCTAGCGCGTCTCTCCTACGAGCAGTACTTC	CASSPGLARLSYEQYF
TRBV7-9	TRBJ2-3	NA	TRBD2	TGTGCCAGCAGCTCCTGGACTAGCGGAGGGGGAGATACGCAGTATTTT	CASSSWTSGGGDTQYF
TRBV11-2	TRBJ2-5	many	NA	TGTGCCAGCAGCTTAGGCCACCAAGAGACCCAGTACTTC	CASSLGHQETQYF
TRBV28	TRBJ2-5	NA	NA	TGTGCCAGCACGGCAGCGGACCAGGAGACCCAGTACTTC	CASTAADQETQYF
TRBV10-3	TRBJ2-2	many	NA	TGTGCCTGCCAGGGCGACGCGAACACCGGGGAGCTGTTTTTT	CACQGDANTGELFF
TRBV10-2	TRBJ2-1	few	NA	TGCGCCAGCAGCGGGGGAGGAGGCTCTGTTAGTGAGCAGTTCTTC	CASSGGGGSVSEQFF
TRBV12-3/TRBV12-4	TRBJ2-7	NA	TRBD2	TGTGCCAGCCTGGGGGGGGTCACCTACGAGCAGTACTTC	CASLGGVTYEQYF
TRBV9	TRBJ1-2	few	NA	TGTGCCAGCAGCCAGCTGGGTAACTATGGCTACACCTTC	CASSQLGNYGYTF